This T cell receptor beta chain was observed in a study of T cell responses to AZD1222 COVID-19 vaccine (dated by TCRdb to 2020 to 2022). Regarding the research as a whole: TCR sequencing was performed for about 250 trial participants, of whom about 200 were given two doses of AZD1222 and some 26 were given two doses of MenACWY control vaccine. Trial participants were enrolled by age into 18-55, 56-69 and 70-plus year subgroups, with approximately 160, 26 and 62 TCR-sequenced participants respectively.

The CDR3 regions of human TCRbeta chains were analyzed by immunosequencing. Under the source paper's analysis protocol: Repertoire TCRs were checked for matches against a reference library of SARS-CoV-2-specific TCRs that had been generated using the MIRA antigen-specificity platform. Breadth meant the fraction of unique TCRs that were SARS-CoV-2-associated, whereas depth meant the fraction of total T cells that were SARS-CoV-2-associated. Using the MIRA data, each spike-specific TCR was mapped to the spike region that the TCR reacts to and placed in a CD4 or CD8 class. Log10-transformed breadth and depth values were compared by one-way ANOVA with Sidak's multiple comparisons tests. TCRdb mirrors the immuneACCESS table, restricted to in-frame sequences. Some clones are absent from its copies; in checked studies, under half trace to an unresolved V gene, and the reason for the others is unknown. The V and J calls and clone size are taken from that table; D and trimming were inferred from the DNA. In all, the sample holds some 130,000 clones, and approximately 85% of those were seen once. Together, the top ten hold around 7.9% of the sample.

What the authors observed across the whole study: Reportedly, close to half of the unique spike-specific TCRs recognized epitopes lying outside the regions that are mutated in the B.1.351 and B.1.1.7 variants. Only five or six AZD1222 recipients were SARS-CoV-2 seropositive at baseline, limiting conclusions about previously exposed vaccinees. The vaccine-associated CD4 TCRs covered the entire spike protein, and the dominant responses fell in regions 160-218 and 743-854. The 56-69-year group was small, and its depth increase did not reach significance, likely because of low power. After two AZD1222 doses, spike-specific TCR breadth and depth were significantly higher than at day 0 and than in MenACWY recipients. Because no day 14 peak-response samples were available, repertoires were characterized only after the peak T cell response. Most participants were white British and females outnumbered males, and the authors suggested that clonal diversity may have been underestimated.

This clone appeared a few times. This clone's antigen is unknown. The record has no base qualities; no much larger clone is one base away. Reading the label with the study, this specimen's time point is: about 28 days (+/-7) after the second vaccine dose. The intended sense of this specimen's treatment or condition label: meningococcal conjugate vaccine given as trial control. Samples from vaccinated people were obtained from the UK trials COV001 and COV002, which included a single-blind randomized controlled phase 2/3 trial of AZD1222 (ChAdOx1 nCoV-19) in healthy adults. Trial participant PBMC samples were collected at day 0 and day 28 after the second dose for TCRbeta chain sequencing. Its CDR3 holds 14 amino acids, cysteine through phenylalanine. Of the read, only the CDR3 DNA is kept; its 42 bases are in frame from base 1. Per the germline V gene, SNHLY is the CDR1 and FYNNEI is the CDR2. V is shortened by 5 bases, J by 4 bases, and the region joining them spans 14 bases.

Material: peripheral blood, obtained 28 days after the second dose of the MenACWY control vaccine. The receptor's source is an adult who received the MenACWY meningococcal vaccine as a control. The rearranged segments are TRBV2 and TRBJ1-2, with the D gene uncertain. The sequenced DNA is TGTGCCAGCAGTACCCCGACGGTAACCTATGGCTACACCTTC. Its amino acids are CASSTPTVTYGYTF.